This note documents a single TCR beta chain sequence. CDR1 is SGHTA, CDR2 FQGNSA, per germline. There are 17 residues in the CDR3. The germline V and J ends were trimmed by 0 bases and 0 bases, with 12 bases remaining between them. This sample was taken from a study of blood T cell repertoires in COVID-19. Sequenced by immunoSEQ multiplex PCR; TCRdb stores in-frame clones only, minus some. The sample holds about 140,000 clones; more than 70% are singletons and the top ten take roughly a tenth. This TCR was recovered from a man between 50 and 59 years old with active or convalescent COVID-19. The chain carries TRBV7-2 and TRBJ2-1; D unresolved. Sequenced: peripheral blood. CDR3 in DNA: TGTGCCAGCAGCTTAGCTACGTTGCGCTTCTCCTACAATGAGCAGTTCTTC. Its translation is CASSLATLRFSYNEQFF.